This T cell receptor beta chain was sequenced in a study of blood T cell repertoires in COVID-19. Study as a whole: In each case, the material was cDNA or gDNA derived from T cells, B-cell-depleted T cells, or PBMCs.

This clone was seen only once. Study processing details: Estimation of nucleated cell counts was performed using reference gene primer amplification. Only in-frame clones appear in the TCRdb table, and some are missing; sequencing was by immunoSEQ multiplex PCR. That table supplies the V and J calls and clone size; D and trimming were determined from the DNA. The sample contains around 450,000 clones, roughly 91% of which appear only once. The CDR3 spans 15 residues. Trimming removed 4 bases from V and 2 bases from J, with 14 bases in between. Germline CDR1 reads SNHLY; CDR2 reads FYNNEI. The clonotype was recovered from a man aged 18 to 30 who had recovered from COVID-19. The source material was PBMCs or T cells enriched from blood (not recorded which). The chain employs TRBV2 and TRBJ1-2; weak D call: TRBD1 (5 bases). In DNA, the CDR3 is TGTGCCAGCAGTGGGGCAGCAGGGAAGAACTATGGCTACACCTTC. It codes for CASSGAAGKNYGYTF.